A selection of T cell receptor beta chains follows, all from one sample in a study of blood T cell repertoires in COVID-19. Produced via immunoSEQ multiplex PCR; TCRdb's table is partial and in-frame only. Here the sample spans roughly 30,000 clones, around 86% being singletons. Source material: peripheral blood. These receptors were obtained from a human donor in a cohort sampled during active COVID-19. The donor label of this sample is uncertain. Both conserved end residues are part of each CDR3. The order of the fields is clone size, V gene, CDR3 protein. A clone size is listed for some rows: how often the clone was seen (once, few, many), or a class if it is expanded.

size: .
V: TRBV28
CDR3: CASSSTLQVPNYGYTF

size: .
V: TRBV6-5
CDR3: CASILGTGNTIYF

size: few
V: TRBV3-1/TRBV3-2
CDR3: CASSQVVGGDSPLHF

size: once
V: TRBV6-1
CDR3: CASSEIGQGLNEKLFF

size: .
V: TRBV5-1
CDR3: CASSLLALAGSGANVLTF

size: .
V: TRBV28
CDR3: CASSPGVSGSGYNEQFF

size: .
V: TRBV7-2
CDR3: CASSLAGRLREQYF

size: .
V: TRBV5-6
CDR3: CASSGQGNEKLFF

size: .
V: TRBV5-1
CDR3: CASSSRDRHYEQYF

size: .
V: TRBV4-2
CDR3: CASSQAGTGGLQETQYF

size: .
V: TRBV5-1
CDR3: CASSLAGTGGTQYF

size: .
V: TRBV9
CDR3: CASSATGVSNSPLHF

size: .
V: TRBV30
CDR3: CAWGQGSSGNTIYF

size: .
V: TRBV24-1
CDR3: CAPLTSEPRGYSYEQYF

size: .
V: TRBV7-9
CDR3: CASSFDRAGGELFF

size: .
V: TRBV6-6
CDR3: CASTQGTGGYYGYTF

size: few
V: TRBV19
CDR3: CASSDRGQGYGYTF

size: .
V: TRBV4-2
CDR3: CASSQDWRPPNRPQHF

size: .
V: TRBV5-1
CDR3: CASSLGNPGLSQETQYF

size: .
V: TRBV28
CDR3: CASRGLDRANTEAFF